Listed below are T cell receptor beta chains from one sample, sequenced in a study of blood T cell repertoires in COVID-19. Profiling relied on immunoSEQ multiplex PCR, and the TCRdb table lists in-frame clones only, not all of them. The sample lists 150,000 or so clones; about three quarters were seen once. The sequenced material came from PBMCs or T cells enriched from blood (not recorded which). The receptors originated from a woman in her fifties or sixties who had recovered from COVID-19. CDR3s include the opening cysteine and the closing phenylalanine or tryptophan. Fields, in order: CDR3 length, clone size, D gene, V gene, J gene, CDR3 DNA, CDR3 protein. A D gene is named only where the DNA matches it firmly. Expanded clones get a size class; other rows say once, few or many, or leave the size out.

15	NA	NA	TRBV3-1/TRBV3-2	TRBJ1-1	TGTGCCAGCAGCCAAGTCCTAGTACCGAACACTGAAGCTTTCTTT	CASSQVLVPNTEAFF
15	NA	NA	TRBV5-4	TRBJ1-2	TGTGCCAGCAGCTCGCCAGCCCGGGAGTCTGCGGGCTACACCTTC	CASSSPARESAGYTF
10	NA	NA	TRBV29-1	TRBJ1-1	TGCAGCGTGGTTAGCACTGAAGCTTTCTTT	CSVVSTEAFF
13	NA	NA	TRBV5-5	TRBJ2-2	TGTGCCAGCATCTCAGGGAACACCGGGGAGCTGTTTTTT	CASISGNTGELFF
14	NA	TRBD2	TRBV6-2/TRBV6-3	TRBJ2-5	TGTGCCAGCAGTTCTACTAGCGGGCAAGAGACCCAGTACTTC	CASSSTSGQETQYF
16	NA	TRBD1	TRBV19	TRBJ1-2	TGTGCCAGTAGTATTCTCCGGACAGGGGTGCACTATGGCTACACCTTC	CASSILRTGVHYGYTF
15	once	TRBD1	TRBV5-1	TRBJ1-4	TGCGCCAGCAGGCACGGGGACAGGGAATATGAAAAACTGTTTTTT	CASRHGDREYEKLFF
19	few	NA	TRBV19	TRBJ1-6	TGTGCCAGTAGTATTGGGGACAAGCCGCCCTATGTGACCAATTCACCCCTCCACTTT	CASSIGDKPPYVTNSPLHF
15	once	TRBD1	TRBV11-2	TRBJ2-7	TGTGCCAGCAGCTTAGAGAGGACAGGACCCTACGAGCAGTACTTC	CASSLERTGPYEQYF
17	NA	NA	TRBV19	TRBJ2-1	TGTGCCAGTAGTATTCCCACTAGTGCGAGCTCCTACAATGAGCAGTTCTTC	CASSIPTSASSYNEQFF
15	few	TRBD2	TRBV10-2	TRBJ2-7	TGCGCCAGCCGACAGGGACTAGCGGGCCCCTACGAGCAGTACTTC	CASRQGLAGPYEQYF
20	NA	TRBD2	TRBV27	TRBJ2-1	TGTGCCAGCAGTCCACTTCAACTAGCGGGAGGGCCAATGTTCATAAATGAGCAGTTCTTC	CASSPLQLAGGPMFINEQFF
15	NA	NA	TRBV27	TRBJ2-7	TGTGCCAGCAGTCTAGCCCCTAGTACCCGGACCGAGCAGTACTTC	CASSLAPSTRTEQYF
13	few	NA	TRBV6-5	TRBJ2-1	TGTGCCAGCAGGCGACTCGACTACAATGAGCAGTTCTTC	CASRRLDYNEQFF
14	NA	NA	TRBV6-5	TRBJ2-7	TGTGCCAGCAGTTCTGGGACACTTTTTTACGAGCAGTACTTC	CASSSGTLFYEQYF
14	few	TRBD1	TRBV30	TRBJ2-1	TGTGCCTGGAGTTTCGGACAGGGAGTCAATGAGCAGTTCTTC	CAWSFGQGVNEQFF
13	NA	NA	TRBV5-4	TRBJ2-5	TGTGCCAGCAGCTTGACTAGCCAAGAGACCCAGTACTTC	CASSLTSQETQYF
13	NA	NA	TRBV11-2	TRBJ2-2	TGTGCCAGCAGCTCACAAGAGGGCGGGGAGCTGTTTTTT	CASSSQEGGELFF
15	NA	NA	TRBV9	TRBJ2-1	TGTGCCAGCAGCGTCCGGGGGTGGTCCTACAATGAGCAGTTCTTC	CASSVRGWSYNEQFF
15	NA	NA	TRBV3-1/TRBV3-2	TRBJ1-2	TGTGCCAGCAGGGGCACCCCAGCCTCACTCTATGGCTACACCTTC	CASRGTPASLYGYTF
15	NA	NA	TRBV6-1	TRBJ1-1	TGTGCCAGCAGTGAATCGGGGGGATTGAACACTGAAGCTTTCTTT	CASSESGGLNTEAFF
13	few	TRBD1	TRBV5-1	TRBJ1-2	TGCGCCAGCAGCTCCGGGACAGACTATGGCTACACCTTC	CASSSGTDYGYTF
14	NA	NA	TRBV10-1	TRBJ2-1	TGCGCCAGCAGCCCCCGCGGTTCATACAATGAGCAGTTCTTC	CASSPRGSYNEQFF
16	NA	NA	TRBV5-1	TRBJ1-3	TGCGCCAGCAGCTCCGGGACATCAAGCTCTGGAAACACCATATATTTT	CASSSGTSSSGNTIYF
16	NA	TRBD2	TRBV28	TRBJ2-3	TGTGCCAGCAGTTTTGGCAGCGGGGGGGGCACAGATACGCAGTATTTT	CASSFGSGGGTDTQYF
15	NA	NA	TRBV4-2	TRBJ2-1	TGTGCCAGCAGCCAAGCACTCGGGGCCTACAATGAGCAGTTCTTC	CASSQALGAYNEQFF
16	many	TRBD1	TRBV6-2/TRBV6-3	TRBJ1-5	TGTGCCAGCAGTTACATGACAGGGGACCTCAATCAGCCCCAGCATTTT	CASSYMTGDLNQPQHF
15	NA	TRBD2	TRBV24-1	TRBJ2-3	TGTGCCACCAGTGATCCGGGACTAGCGGACGGTACGCAGTATTTT	CATSDPGLADGTQYF
12	once	NA	TRBV30	TRBJ2-2	TGTGCCTCCCTACTGTACGGCGGGGAGCTGTTTTTT	CASLLYGGELFF
18	NA	TRBD1	TRBV19	TRBJ1-1	TGTGCCAGTAGTATCTTTTTTCATTCCGGGACAGAGAACACTGAAGCTTTCTTT	CASSIFFHSGTENTEAFF
15	NA	TRBD2	TRBV27	TRBJ2-1	TGTGCCAGCAGTCCCCTAGCGGGACGATACAATGAGCAGTTCTTC	CASSPLAGRYNEQFF
13	NA	NA	TRBV19	TRBJ1-4	TGTGCCAGTTCCGCCCAAGCGAGGGAAAAACTGTTTTTT	CASSAQAREKLFF
12	NA	NA	TRBV6-1	TRBJ2-3	TGTGCCAGCAGTGAACAGGGTAGTACGCAGTATTTT	CASSEQGSTQYF
16	NA	NA	TRBV27	TRBJ1-1	TGTGCCAGCAGACCTCGACAGGCCCCAGGGTCAACTGAAGCTTTCTTT	CASRPRQAPGSTEAFF
16	NA	TRBD2	TRBV5-1	TRBJ2-3	TGCGCCAGCAGACCCGAGACTAGCGGACGCACAGATACGCAGTATTTT	CASRPETSGRTDTQYF
13	NA	TRBD1	TRBV5-1	TRBJ2-7	TGCGCCAGCAGCCCAAACAGGGGTTACGAGCAGTACTTC	CASSPNRGYEQYF
14	NA	TRBD1	TRBV6-5	TRBJ1-6	TGTGCCAGCAGACGGGACAGGGCGAATTCACCCCTCCACTTT	CASRRDRANSPLHF
16	few	NA	TRBV6-2/TRBV6-3	TRBJ2-6	TGTGCCAGCAGTTTCCGGGGGATCTCTGGGGCCAACGTCCTGACTTTC	CASSFRGISGANVLTF
15	NA	NA	TRBV15	TRBJ1-6	TGTGCCACCGCCAACGGCAGGGTTTATAATTCACCCCTCCACTTT	CATANGRVYNSPLHF
14	NA	NA	TRBV7-9	TRBJ2-7	TGTGCCAGCAGCCCACAGGGAGTAGCCTACGAGCAGTACTTC	CASSPQGVAYEQYF
10	NA	TRBD1	TRBV23-1	TRBJ1-3	TGCGCCAGCAGTCTAAGACAGGGATATTTT	CASSLRQGYF
13	NA	NA	TRBV25-1	TRBJ1-2	TGTGCCAGCAGTGAATATACAGTGTATGGCTACACCTTC	CASSEYTVYGYTF
12	NA	TRBD1	TRBV6-5	TRBJ2-7	TGTGCCAGCAGAGAGGGGGCATGGGAGCAGTACTTC	CASREGAWEQYF
14	few	TRBD1	TRBV10-3	TRBJ1-2	TGTGCCATCAGGGGGACAGCAGCTAACTATGGCTACACCTTC	CAIRGTAANYGYTF
18	NA	NA	TRBV1	TRBJ2-3	TGCACCAGCAGCCCACTAGCGGGGGGGCTAGGAGTCACAGATACGCAGTATTTT	CTSSPLAGGLGVTDTQYF
14	NA	NA	TRBV4-2	TRBJ2-6	TGTGCCAGCAGCTCGACAGGTGGGGCCAACGTCCTGACTTTC	CASSSTGGANVLTF
14	NA	TRBD1	TRBV7-2	TRBJ1-2	TGTGCCAGCAGCCGGTGGGACAGAGCCTATGGCTACACCTTC	CASSRWDRAYGYTF
17	NA	NA	TRBV10-3	TRBJ1-4	TGTGCCATCAGTGAATCCCTTACACAGGGTCAAAGTGAAAAACTGTTTTTT	CAISESLTQGQSEKLFF
15	once	NA	TRBV6-5	TRBJ1-1	TGTGCCAGCAGTTACTCGAGGGCCCGAAACACTGAAGCTTTCTTT	CASSYSRARNTEAFF
13	NA	NA	TRBV20-1	TRBJ1-3	TGCAGTGCTAGTGAAGAGGCTGGAAACACCATATATTTT	CSASEEAGNTIYF
13	NA	NA	TRBV9	TRBJ1-2	TGTGCCAGCAGCCCGGACAGTTCGGGCGGCTACACCTTC	CASSPDSSGGYTF
15	NA	TRBD1	TRBV19	TRBJ1-1	TGTGCCAGTAGTTTCCTGGGACAGGGGGGAACTGAAGCTTTCTTT	CASSFLGQGGTEAFF
14	NA	NA	TRBV7-2	TRBJ1-2	TGTGCCAGCAGCTTAGACTCAGAGGTGGAGAGCTACACCTTC	CASSLDSEVESYTF
15	few	NA	TRBV4-2	TRBJ2-7	TGTGCCAGCAGCCCCTGGGTAGGAGCCTCCTACGAGCAGTACTTC	CASSPWVGASYEQYF
14	NA	NA	TRBV7-8	TRBJ2-2	TGTGCCAGCACCAGTCAGGGGTTTTCCGGGGAGCTGTTTTTT	CASTSQGFSGELFF
14	few	TRBD1	TRBV7-8	TRBJ2-1	TGTGCCAGCAGAGAGACAGGGCTATACAATGAGCAGTTCTTC	CASRETGLYNEQFF
18	NA	TRBD2	TRBV24-1	TRBJ2-1	TGTGCCACCAGTGACCGTTACCGGGGAGGGGCGCCCTACAATGAGCAGTTCTTC	CATSDRYRGGAPYNEQFF
14	once	NA	TRBV6-5	TRBJ1-2	TGTGCCAGCAGGGAGAGAAGGGGGAGGGGTGGCTACACCTTC	CASRERRGRGGYTF
13	NA	NA	TRBV29-1	TRBJ1-1	TGCAGCGCCGAGGTGACGGAGAACACTGAAGCTTTCTTT	CSAEVTENTEAFF
15	few	TRBD2	TRBV6-5	TRBJ2-5	TGTGCCAGCAGTTACGGGAGGGCCCCGGGAGAGACCCAGTACTTC	CASSYGRAPGETQYF